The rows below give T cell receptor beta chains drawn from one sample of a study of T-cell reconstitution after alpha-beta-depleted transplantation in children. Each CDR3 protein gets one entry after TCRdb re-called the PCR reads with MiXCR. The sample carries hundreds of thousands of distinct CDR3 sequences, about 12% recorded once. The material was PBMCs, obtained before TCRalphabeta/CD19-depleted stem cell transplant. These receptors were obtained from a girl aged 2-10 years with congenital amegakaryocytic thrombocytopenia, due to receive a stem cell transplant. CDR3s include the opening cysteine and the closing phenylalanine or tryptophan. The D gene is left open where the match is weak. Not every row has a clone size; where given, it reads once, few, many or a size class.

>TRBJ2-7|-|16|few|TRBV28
CASSSSHPDKTYEQYF
TGTGCCAGCAGCTCCTCCCACCCGGACAAGACCTACGAGCAGTACTTC
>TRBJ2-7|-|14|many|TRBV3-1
CASSQDDESYEQYF
TGTGCCAGCAGCCAAGATGACGAGAGCTACGAGCAGTACTTC
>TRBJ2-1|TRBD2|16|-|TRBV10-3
CAIGLAGPGAVHEQFF
TGTGCCATCGGACTAGCGGGCCCTGGGGCGGTACATGAGCAGTTCTTC
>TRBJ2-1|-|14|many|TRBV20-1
CSARDHSEYNEQFF
TGCAGTGCTAGAGACCATAGCGAGTACAATGAGCAGTTCTTC
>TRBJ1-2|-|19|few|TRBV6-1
CASSLKSGRTYPFHYGYTF
TGTGCCAGCAGCCTAAAAAGCGGCAGGACATACCCCTTTCACTATGGCTACACCTTC
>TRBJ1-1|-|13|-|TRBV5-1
CASSLEADTEAFF
TGCGCCAGCAGCTTGGAGGCCGACACTGAAGCTTTCTTT
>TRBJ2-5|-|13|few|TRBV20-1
CSAVTGSKETQYF
TGCAGTGCTGTTACAGGGTCGAAAGAGACCCAGTACTTC
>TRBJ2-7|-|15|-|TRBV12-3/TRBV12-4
CASSPVAAINGEQYF
TGTGCCAGCAGTCCAGTAGCAGCAATTAACGGAGAGCAGTACTTC
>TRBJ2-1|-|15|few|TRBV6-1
CASRAREYTYNEQFF
TGTGCCAGCAGAGCCCGGGAGTACACCTACAATGAGCAGTTCTTC
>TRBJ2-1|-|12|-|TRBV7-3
CASSLVGAKLFF
TGTGCCAGCAGCTTAGTGGGCGCGAAACTGTTCTTC
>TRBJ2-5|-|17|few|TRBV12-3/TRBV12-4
CASSLGSQRVSQETQYF
TGTGCCAGCAGTTTAGGATCCCAGCGGGTCTCACAAGAGACCCAGTACTTC
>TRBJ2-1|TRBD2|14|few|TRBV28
CASIFGGDYNEQFF
TGTGCCAGCATTTTCGGGGGGGACTACAATGAGCAGTTCTTC
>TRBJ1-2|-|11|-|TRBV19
CATIGGDGYTF
TGTGCCACCATAGGAGGGGATGGCTACACCTTC
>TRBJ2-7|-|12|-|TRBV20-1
CSAVEVSLEQYF
TGCAGTGCCGTCGAAGTATCTCTCGAGCAGTACTTC
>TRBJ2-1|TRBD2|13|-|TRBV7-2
CASSETSAGEQFF
TGTGCCAGCAGCGAGACTAGCGCGGGTGAGCAGTTCTTC
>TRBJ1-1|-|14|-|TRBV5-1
CASSPDPRGTEAFF
TGCGCCAGCAGCCCGGATCCCCGGGGTACTGAAGCTTTCTTT
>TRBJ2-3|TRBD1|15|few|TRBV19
CASSRRGTSTDTQYF
TGTGCCAGTAGCCGCAGGGGGACCAGCACAGATACGCAGTATTTT
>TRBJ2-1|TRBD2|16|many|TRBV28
CASRVGSAGGPYEQFF
TGTGCCAGCAGGGTTGGATCAGCGGGAGGGCCCTATGAGCAGTTCTTC
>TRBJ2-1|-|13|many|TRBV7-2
CASRPGGGNEQFF
TGTGCCAGCAGACCAGGGGGAGGCAATGAGCAGTTCTTC
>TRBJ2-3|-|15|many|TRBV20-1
CSASEVEVLTDTQYF
TGCAGTGCATCAGAGGTGGAAGTGTTAACAGATACGCAGTATTTT
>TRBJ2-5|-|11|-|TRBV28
CASWGRETQYF
TGTGCCAGCTGGGGTAGGGAGACCCAGTACTTC
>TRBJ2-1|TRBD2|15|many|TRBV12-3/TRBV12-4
CASRTGLADYNEQFF
TGTGCCAGCAGAACCGGGCTAGCGGACTACAATGAGCAGTTCTTC
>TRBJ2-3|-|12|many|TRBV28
CAIVPGADTQYF
TGTGCCATCGTGCCAGGGGCAGATACGCAGTATTTT
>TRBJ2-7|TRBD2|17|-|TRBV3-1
CASSAGTSGRGGYEQYF
TGTGCCAGCAGCGCCGGGACTAGCGGCCGGGGTGGATACGAGCAGTACTTC
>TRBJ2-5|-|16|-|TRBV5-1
CASSLAPPRGSETQYF
TGCGCCAGCAGCTTGGCCCCTCCAAGGGGTTCAGAGACCCAGTACTTC
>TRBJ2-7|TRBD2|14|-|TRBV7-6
CASSAGTSGNVQYF
TGTGCCAGCAGCGCCGGGACTAGCGGGAATGTGCAGTACTTC
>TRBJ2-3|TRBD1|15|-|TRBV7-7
CASSPGTGPTDTQYF
TGTGCCAGCAGCCCCGGGACAGGTCCCACAGATACGCAGTATTTT
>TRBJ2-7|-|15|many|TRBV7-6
CASAPSRGADYEQYF
TGTGCCAGCGCCCCATCTAGGGGAGCGGACTACGAGCAGTACTTC